The present entry profiles one T cell receptor beta chain with its context. The antigen remains unidentified. This CDR3 contains 16 residues. Per the germline V gene, CDR1 is KGHSH and CDR2 is LQKENI. V was shortened by 4 bases and J by 6 bases, with 19 bases between the two germline ends. The data originate from a study of shared clonotypes between healthy human individuals. Overall study results and limits: The authors sampled blood alone, and tissue repertoires likely differ.

Several immunoSEQ plates received, in even portions, the genomic DNA of each subset. Only in-frame clones appear in the TCRdb table, and some are missing; sequencing was by immunoSEQ multiplex PCR. The sample has 2 million to 3 million clones; under 95% are singletons. Sequencing was done on a sample of naive CD4+ T cells from PBMCs. The subset is: CD45RA+ positively selected. The genes are TRBV18 and TRBJ1-3; a possible D gene is TRBD1 (5 bases). The origin of this receptor is a man aged 18 to 30 in good health. Some clones in this sample may be carry-over from other donors' samples. The CDR3 DNA reads TGTGCCAGCTCACTTGACCACTCGGGACGGCTAAACACCATATATTTT. Protein product: CASSLDHSGRLNTIYF.